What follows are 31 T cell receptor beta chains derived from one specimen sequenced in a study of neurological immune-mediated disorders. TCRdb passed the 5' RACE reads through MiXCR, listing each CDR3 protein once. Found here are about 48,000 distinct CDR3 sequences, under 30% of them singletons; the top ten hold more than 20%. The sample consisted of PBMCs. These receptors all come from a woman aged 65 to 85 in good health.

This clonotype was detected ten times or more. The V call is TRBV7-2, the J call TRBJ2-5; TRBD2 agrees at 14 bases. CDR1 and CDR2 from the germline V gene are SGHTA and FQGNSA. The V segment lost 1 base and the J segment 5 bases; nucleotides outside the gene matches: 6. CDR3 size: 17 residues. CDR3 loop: CASSLVGTSGSGETQYF. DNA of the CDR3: TGTGCCAGCAGCTTAGTCGGGACTAGCGGGAGTGGGGAGACCCAGTACTTC.

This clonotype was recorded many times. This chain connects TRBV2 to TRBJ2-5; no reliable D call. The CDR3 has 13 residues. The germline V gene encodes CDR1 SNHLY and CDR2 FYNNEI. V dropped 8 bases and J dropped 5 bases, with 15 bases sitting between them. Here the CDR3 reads CASYRGMGETQYF. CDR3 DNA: TGTGCCAGCTACCGTGGGATGGGGGAGACCCAGTACTTC.

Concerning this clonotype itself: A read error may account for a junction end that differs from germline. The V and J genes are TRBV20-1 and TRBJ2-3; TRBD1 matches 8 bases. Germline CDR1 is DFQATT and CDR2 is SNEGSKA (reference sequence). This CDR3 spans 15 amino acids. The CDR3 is CSARKQGVGTNTQYF. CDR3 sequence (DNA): TGCAGTGCTAGGAAACAGGGGGTCGGCACAAATACGCAGTATTTT.

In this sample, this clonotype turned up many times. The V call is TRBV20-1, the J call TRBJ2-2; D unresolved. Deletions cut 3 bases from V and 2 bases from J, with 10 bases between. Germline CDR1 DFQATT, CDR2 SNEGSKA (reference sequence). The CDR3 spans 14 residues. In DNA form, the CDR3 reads TGCAGTGCTAGGCCGCAGCTTAACACCGGGGAGCTGTTTTTT. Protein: CSARPQLNTGELFF.

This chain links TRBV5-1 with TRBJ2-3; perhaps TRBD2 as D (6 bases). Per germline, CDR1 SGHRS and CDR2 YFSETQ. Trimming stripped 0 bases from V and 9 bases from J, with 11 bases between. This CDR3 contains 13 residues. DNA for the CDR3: TGCGCCAGCAGCTTGGCCGGGCGGGAAACGCAGTATTTT. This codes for CASSLAGRETQYF.

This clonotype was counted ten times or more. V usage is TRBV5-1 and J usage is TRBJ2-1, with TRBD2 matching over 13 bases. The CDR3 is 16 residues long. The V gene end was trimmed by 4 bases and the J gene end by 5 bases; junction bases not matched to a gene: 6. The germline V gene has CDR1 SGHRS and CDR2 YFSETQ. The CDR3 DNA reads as TGCGCCAGCAGCCGGGCCGGGACTAGCGGGAACAATGAGCAGTTCTTC. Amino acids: CASSRAGTSGNNEQFF.

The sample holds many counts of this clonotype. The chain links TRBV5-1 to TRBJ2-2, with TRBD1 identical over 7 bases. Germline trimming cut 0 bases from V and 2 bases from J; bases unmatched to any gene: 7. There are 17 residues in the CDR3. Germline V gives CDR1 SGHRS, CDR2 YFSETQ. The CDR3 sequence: CASSLGPQGTNTGELFF. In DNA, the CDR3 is TGCGCCAGCAGCTTGGGCCCACAGGGGACCAACACCGGGGAGCTGTTTTTT.

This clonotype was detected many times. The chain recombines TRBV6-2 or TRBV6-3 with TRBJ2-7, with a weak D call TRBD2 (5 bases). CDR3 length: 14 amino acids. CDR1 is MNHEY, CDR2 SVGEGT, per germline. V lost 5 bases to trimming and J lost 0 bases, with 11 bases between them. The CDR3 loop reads CASSGQRTSYEQYF. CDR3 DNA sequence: TGTGCCAGCAGTGGTCAGCGGACCTCCTACGAGCAGTACTTC.

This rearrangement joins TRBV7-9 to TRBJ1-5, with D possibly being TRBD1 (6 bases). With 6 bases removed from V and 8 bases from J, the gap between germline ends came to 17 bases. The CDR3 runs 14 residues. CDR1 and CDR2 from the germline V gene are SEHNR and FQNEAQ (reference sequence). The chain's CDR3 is CASSIMGALEPQHF. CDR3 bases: TGTGCCAGCAGTATCATGGGGGCCCTCGAGCCCCAGCATTTT.

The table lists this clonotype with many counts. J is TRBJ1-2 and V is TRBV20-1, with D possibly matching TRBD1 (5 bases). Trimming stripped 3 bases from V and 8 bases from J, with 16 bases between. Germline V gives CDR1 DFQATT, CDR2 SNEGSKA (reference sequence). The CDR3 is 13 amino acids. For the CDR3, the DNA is TGCAGTGCTAGGTGGCAGGGTATGAGAGGCTACACCTTC. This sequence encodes CSARWQGMRGYTF.

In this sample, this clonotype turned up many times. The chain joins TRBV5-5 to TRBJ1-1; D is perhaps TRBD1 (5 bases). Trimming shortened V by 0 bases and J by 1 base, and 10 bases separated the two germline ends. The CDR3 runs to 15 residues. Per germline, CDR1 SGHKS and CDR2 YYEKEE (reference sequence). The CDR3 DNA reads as TGTGCCAGCAGCTTGGACGGGACGGGGAACACTGAAGCTTTCTTT. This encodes CASSLDGTGNTEAFF.

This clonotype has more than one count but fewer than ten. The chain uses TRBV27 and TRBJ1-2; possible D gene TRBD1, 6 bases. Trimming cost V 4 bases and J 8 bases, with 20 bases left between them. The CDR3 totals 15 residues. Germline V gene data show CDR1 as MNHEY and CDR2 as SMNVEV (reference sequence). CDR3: CASSSLPAGVWGYTF. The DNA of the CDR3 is TGTGCCAGCAGTTCACTCCCCGCAGGGGTTTGGGGCTACACCTTC.

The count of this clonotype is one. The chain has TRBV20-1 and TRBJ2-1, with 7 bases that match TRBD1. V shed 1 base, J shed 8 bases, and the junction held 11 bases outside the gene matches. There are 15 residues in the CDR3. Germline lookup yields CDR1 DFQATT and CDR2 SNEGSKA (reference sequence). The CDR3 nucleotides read TGCAGTGCTAGAGTAAATAGGGGGCTCCTCGATGAGCAGTTCTTC. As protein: CSARVNRGLLDEQFF.

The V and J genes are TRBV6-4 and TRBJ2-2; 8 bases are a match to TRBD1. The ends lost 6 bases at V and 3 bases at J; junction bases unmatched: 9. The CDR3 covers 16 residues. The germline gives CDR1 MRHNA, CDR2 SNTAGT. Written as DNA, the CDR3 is TGTGCCAGCAGCCCATCCGGGACAGGATACACCGGGGAGCTGTTTTTT. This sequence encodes CASSPSGTGYTGELFF.

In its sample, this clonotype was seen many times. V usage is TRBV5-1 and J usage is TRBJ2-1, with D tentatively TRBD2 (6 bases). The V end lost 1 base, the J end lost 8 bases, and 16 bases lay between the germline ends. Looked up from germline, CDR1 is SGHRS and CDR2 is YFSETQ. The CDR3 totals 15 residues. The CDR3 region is CASSLKLADGDEQFF. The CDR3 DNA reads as TGCGCCAGCAGCTTGAAACTAGCCGACGGGGATGAGCAGTTCTTC.

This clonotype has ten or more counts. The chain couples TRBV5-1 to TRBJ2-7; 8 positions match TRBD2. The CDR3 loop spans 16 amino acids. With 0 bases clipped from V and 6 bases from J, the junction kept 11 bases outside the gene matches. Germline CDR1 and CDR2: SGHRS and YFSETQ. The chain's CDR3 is CASSLVIGTSLGEQYF. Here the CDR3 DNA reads TGCGCCAGCAGCTTGGTGATAGGGACTAGTCTAGGCGAGCAGTACTTC.

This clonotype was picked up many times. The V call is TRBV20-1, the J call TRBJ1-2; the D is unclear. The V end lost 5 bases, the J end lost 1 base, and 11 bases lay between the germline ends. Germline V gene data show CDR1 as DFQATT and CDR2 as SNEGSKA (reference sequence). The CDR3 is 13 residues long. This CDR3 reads CSAATTVNYGYTF. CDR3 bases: TGCAGTGCTGCTACGACGGTTAACTATGGCTACACCTTC.

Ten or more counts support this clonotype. CDR3 DNA: TGTGCCAGCAGCGCTGTCCGGGGCAATGAAAAACTGTTTTTT. This gives the protein CASSAVRGNEKLFF. This sequence joins TRBV7-6 and TRBJ1-4; a weak D match, TRBD1 (5 bases). V was clipped by 5 bases and J by 5 bases, with 12 bases between them. The CDR3 loop spans 14 amino acids. The V gene's germline CDR1 is SGHVS and CDR2 FNYEAQ.

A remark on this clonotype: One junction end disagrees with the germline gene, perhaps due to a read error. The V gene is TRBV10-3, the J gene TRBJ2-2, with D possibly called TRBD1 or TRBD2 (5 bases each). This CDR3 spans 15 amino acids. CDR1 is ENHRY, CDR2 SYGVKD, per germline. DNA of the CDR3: TGTGCCATCAGTGGGGGTACCCGGGGCACCGGGGAGCGGTTTTTT. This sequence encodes CAISGGTRGTGERFF.

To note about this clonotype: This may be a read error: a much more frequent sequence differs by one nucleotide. CDR3 protein: CAISLLAGTRTYNEQFF. The CDR3 DNA sequence: TGTGCCATCAGTTTACTCGCCGGGACTAGGACATACAATGAGCAGTTCTTC. The chain recombines TRBV27 with TRBJ2-1, with 8 bases that match TRBD2. This CDR3 comprises 17 residues. CDR1 and CDR2 (germline): MNHEY, SMNVEV (reference sequence).

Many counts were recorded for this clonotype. The CDR3 nucleotides are TGTGCCAGCAGCTCGGGACAGCTTAGCAATCAGCCCCAGCATTTT. It specifies CASSSGQLSNQPQHF. The chain links TRBV5-8 to TRBJ1-5; 7 nucleotides agree with TRBD1. The CDR3 is made up of 15 amino acids. In germline, CDR1 is SGHTS, CDR2 YDEGEE. J lost 0 bases, V lost 3 bases, and 3 bases had no gene match.

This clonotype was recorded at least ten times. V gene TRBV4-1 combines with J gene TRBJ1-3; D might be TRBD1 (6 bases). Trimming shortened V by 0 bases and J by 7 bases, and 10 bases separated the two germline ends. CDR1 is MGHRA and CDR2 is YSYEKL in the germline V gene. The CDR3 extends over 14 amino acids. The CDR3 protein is CASSQEDRSNTIYF. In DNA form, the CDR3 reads TGCGCCAGCAGCCAAGAGGACAGATCGAACACCATATATTTT.

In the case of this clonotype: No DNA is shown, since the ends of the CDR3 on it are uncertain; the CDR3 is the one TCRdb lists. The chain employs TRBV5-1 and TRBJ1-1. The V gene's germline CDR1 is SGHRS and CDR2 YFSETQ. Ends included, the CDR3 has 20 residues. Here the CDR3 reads CASSFYICSTRVEGNTEAFF.

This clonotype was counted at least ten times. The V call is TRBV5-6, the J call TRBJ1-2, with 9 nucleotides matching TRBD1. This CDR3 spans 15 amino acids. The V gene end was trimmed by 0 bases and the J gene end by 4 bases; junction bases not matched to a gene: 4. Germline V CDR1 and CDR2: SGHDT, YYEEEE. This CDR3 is CASSLVGQGRYGYTF. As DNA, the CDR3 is TGTGCCAGCAGCTTGGTTGGACAGGGGCGCTATGGCTACACCTTC.

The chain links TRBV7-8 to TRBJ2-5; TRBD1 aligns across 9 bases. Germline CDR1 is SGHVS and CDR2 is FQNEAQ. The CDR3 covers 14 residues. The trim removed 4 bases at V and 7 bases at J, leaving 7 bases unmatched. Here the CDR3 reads CASSSGTGSVTQYF. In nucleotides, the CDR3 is TGTGCCAGCAGCTCCGGGACAGGGTCGGTGACCCAGTACTTC. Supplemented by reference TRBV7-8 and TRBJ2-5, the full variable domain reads GAGVSQSPRYKVAKRGQDVALRCDPISGHVSLFWYQQALGQGPEFLTYFQNEAQLDKSGLPSDRFFAERPEGSVSTLKIQRTQQEDSAVYLCASSSGTGSVTQYFGPGTRLLVL.

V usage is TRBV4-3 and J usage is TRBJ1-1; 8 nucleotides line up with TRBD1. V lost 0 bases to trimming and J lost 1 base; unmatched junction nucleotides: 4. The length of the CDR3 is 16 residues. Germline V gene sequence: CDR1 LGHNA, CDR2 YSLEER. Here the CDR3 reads CASSQEVQGENTEAFF. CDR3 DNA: TGCGCCAGCAGCCAAGAAGTACAGGGGGAGAACACTGAAGCTTTCTTT.

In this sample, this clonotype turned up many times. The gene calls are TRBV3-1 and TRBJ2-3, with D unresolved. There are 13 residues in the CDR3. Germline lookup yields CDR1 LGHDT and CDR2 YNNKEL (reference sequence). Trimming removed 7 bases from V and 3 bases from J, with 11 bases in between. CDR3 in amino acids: CASKGPRTDTQYF. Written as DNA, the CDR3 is TGTGCCAGCAAGGGCCCCCGAACAGATACGCAGTATTTT.

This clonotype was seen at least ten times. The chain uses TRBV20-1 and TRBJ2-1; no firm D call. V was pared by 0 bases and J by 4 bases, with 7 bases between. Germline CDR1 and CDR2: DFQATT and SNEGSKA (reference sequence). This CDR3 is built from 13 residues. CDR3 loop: CSARESRYNEQFF. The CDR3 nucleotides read TGCAGTGCTAGAGAGTCGAGATACAATGAGCAGTTCTTC.

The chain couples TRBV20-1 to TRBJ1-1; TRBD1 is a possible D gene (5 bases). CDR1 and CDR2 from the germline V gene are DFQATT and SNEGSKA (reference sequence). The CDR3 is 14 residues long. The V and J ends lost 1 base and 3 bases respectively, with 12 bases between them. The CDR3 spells CSARGAGWDTEAFF. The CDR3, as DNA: TGCAGTGCTAGAGGTGCAGGGTGGGACACTGAAGCTTTCTTT.

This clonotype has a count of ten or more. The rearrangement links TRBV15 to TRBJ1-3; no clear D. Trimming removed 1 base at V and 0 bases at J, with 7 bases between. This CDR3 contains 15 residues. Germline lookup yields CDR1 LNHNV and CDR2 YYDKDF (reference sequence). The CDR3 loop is CATSRASASGNTIYF. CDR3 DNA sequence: TGTGCCACCAGCAGAGCTAGCGCCTCTGGAAACACCATATATTTT.

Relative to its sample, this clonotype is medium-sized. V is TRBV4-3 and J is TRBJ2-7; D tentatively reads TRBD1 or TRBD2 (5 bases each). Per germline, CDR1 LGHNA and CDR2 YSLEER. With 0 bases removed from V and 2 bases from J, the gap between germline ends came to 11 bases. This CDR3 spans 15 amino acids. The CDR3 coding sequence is TGCGCCAGCAGCCAAGATTACGGGACCCCCTACGAGCAGTACTTC. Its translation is CASSQDYGTPYEQYF.